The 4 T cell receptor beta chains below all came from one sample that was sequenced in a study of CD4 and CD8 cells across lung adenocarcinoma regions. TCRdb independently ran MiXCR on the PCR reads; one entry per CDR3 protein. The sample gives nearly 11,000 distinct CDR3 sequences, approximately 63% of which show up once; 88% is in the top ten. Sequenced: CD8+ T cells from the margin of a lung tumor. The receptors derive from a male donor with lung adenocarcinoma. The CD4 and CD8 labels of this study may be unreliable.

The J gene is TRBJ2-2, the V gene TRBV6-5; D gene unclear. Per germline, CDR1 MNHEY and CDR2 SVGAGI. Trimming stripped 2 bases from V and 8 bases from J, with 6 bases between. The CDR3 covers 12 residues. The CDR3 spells CASSYNGGELFF. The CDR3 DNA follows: TGTGCCAGCAGTTACAACGGAGGGGAGCTGTTTTTT.

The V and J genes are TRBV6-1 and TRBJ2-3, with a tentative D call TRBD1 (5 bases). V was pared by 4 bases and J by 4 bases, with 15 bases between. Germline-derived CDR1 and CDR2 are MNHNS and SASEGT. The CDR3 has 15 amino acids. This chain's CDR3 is CASSATGFPADTQYF. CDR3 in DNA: TGTGCCAGCAGTGCTACAGGTTTTCCGGCAGATACGCAGTATTTT.

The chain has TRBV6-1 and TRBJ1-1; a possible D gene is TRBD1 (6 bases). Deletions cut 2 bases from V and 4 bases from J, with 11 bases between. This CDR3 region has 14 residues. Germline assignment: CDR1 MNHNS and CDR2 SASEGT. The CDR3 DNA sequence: TGTGCCAGCAGTGAACAGGGGACAAGCACTGAAGCTTTCTTT. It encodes CASSEQGTSTEAFF.

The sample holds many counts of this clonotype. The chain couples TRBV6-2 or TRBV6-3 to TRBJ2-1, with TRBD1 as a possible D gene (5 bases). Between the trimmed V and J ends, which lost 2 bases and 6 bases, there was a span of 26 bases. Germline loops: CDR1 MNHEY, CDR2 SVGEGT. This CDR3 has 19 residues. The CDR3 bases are TGTGCCAGCAGTTACCGAAATTACAGGTTACCACCGAAACTCAATGAGCAGTTCTTC. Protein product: CASSYRNYRLPPKLNEQFF.